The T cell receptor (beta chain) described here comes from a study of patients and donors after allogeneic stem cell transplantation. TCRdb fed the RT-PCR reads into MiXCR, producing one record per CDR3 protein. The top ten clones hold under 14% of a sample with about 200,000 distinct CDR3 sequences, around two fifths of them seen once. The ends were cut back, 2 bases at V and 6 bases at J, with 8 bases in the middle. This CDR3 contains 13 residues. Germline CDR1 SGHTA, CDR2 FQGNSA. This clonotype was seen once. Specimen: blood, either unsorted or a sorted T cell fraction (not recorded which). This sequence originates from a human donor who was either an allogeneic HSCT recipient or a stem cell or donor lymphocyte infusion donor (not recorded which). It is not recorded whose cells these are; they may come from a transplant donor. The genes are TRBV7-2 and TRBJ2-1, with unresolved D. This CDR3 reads CASSLWRLNEQFF. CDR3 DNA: TGTGCCAGCAGCTTATGGCGCCTCAATGAGCAGTTCTTC.